This entry is about one T cell receptor beta chain. The data originate from a study of blood T cell repertoires in COVID-19. TCRdb's table, derived via immunoSEQ multiplex PCR, lists solely in-frame clones and lacks some. The sample lists about 85,000 clones, approximately 90% seen once, with 2% to 3% in the top ten. CDR3 size: 14 residues. V lost 4 bases, J lost 3 bases, and 11 bases lay in between. Germline V gives CDR1 SGHRS, CDR2 YFSETQ. The chain is built from TRBV5-1 and TRBJ2-1; possibly TRBD2 for D (5 bases). The sequenced material came from peripheral blood. The clonotype comes from a man aged 50-60 years with acute or convalescent COVID-19. The CDR3 loop reads CASSRTEFYNEQFF. In nucleotides, the CDR3 is TGCGCCAGCAGCCGGACTGAGTTCTACAATGAGCAGTTCTTC.